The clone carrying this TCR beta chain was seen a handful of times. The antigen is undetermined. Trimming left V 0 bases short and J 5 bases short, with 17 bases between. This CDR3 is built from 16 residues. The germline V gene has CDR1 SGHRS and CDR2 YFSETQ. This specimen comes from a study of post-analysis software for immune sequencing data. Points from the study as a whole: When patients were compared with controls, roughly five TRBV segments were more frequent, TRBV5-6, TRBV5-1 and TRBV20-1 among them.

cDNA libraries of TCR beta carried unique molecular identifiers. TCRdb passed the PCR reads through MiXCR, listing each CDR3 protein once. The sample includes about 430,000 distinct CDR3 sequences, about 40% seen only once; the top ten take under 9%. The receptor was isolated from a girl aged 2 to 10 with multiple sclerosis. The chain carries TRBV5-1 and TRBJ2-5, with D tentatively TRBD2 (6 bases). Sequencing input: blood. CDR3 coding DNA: TGCGCCAGCAGCTTGGTATTTGGCGGGGCTATCGAGACCCAGTACTTC. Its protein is CASSLVFGGAIETQYF.